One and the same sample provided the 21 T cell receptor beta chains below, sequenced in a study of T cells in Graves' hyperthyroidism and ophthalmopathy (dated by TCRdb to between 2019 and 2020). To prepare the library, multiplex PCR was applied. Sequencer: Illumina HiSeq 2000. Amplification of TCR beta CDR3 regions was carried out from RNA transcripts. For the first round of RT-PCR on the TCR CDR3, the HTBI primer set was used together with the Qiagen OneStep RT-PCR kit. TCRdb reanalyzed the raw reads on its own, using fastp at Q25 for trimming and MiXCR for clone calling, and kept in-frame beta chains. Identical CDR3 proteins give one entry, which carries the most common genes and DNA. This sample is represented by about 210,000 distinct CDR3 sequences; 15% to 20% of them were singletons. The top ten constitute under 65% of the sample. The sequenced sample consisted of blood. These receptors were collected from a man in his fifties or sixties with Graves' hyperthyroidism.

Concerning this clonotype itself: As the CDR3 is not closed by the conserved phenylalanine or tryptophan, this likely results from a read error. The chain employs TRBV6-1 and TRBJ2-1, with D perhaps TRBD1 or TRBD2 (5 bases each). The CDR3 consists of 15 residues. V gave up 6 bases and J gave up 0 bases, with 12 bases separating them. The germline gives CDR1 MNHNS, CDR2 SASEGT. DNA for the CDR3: TGTGCCAGCAGAGAACGGGGCAGCTCCTACAATGAGCAGTTCCTC. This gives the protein CASRERGSSYNEQFL.

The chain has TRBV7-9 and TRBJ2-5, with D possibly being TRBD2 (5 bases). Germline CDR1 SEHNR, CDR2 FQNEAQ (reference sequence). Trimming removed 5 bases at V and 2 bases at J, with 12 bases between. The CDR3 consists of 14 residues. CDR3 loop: CASSERVGQETQYF. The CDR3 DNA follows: TGTGCCAGCAGCGAGAGGGTAGGGCAAGAGACCCAGTACTTC.

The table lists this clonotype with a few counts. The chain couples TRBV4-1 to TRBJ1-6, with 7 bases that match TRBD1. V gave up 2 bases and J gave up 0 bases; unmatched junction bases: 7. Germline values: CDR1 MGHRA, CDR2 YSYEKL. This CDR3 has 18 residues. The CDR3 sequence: CASSQPGQRSSYNSPLHF. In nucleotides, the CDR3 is TGCGCCAGCAGCCAACCGGGACAGAGGAGCTCCTATAATTCACCCCTCCACTTT.

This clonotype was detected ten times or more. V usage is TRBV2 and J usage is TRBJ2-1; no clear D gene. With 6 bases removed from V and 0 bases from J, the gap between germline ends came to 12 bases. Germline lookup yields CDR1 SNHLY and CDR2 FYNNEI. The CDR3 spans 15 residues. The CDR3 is CASSNTFSSYNEQFF. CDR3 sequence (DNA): TGTGCCAGCAGCAACACTTTTAGCTCCTACAATGAGCAGTTCTTC.

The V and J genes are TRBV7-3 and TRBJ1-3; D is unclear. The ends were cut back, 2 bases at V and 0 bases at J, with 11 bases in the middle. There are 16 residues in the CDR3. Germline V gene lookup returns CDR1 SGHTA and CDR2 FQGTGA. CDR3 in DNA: TGTGCCAGCAGCTTATCCGGCGTAAGCTCTGGAAACACCATATATTTT. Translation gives CASSLSGVSSGNTIYF.

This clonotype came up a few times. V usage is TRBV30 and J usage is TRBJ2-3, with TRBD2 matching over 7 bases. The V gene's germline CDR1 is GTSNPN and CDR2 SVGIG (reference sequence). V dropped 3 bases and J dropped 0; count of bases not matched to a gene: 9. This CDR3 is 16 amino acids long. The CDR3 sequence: CAWSLGWEGSTDTQYF. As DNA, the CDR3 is TGTGCCTGGAGCTTAGGATGGGAGGGCAGCACAGATACGCAGTATTTT.

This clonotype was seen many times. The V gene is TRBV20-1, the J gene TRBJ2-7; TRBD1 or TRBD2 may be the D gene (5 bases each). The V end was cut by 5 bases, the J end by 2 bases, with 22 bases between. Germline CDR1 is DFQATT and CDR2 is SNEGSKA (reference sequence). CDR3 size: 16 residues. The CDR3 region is CSASALFLGPTYEQYF. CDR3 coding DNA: TGCAGTGCTTCCGCACTGTTCTTGGGACCCACCTACGAGCAGTACTTC.

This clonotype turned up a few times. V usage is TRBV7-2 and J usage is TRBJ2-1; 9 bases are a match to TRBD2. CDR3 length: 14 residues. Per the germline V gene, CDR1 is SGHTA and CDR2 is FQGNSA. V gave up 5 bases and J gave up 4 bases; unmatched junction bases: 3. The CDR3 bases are TGTGCCAGCAGCCCGACTAGCGGATACAATGAGCAGTTCTTC. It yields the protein CASSPTSGYNEQFF.

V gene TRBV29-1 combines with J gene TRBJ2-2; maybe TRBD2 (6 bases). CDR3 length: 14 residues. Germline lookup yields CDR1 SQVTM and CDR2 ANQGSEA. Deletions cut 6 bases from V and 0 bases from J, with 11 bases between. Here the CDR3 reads CSVRGGTNTGELFF. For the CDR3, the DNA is TGCAGCGTCCGGGGCGGGACGAACACCGGGGAGCTGTTTTTT.

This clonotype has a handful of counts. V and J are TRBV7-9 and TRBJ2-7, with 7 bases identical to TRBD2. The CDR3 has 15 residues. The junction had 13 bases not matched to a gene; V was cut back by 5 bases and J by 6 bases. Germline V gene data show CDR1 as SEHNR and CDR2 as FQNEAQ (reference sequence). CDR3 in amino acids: CASSLRSGTIPEQYF. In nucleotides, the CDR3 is TGTGCCAGCAGCCTCCGGTCCGGGACTATACCCGAGCAGTACTTC.

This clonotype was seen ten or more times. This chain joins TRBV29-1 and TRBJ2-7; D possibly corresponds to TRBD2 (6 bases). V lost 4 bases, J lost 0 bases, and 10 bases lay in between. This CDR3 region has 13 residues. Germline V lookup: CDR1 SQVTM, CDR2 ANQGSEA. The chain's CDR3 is CSVGSSASYEQYF. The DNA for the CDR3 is TGCAGCGTTGGGTCTAGCGCCTCCTACGAGCAGTACTTC.

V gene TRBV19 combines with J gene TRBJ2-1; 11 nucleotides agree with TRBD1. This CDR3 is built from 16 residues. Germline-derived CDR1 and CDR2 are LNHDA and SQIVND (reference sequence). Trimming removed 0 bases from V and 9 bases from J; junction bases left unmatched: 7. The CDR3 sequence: CASSIDYRTGGVEQFF. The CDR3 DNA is TGTGCCAGTAGTATAGATTACCGGACAGGGGGCGTTGAGCAGTTCTTC.

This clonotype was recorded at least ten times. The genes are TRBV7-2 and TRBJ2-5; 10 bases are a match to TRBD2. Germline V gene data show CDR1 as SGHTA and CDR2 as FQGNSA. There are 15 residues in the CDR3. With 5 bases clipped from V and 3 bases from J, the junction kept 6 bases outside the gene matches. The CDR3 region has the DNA TGTGCCAGCAGCCCCGCCGGGACTAGCGAAGAGACCCAGTACTTC. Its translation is CASSPAGTSEETQYF.

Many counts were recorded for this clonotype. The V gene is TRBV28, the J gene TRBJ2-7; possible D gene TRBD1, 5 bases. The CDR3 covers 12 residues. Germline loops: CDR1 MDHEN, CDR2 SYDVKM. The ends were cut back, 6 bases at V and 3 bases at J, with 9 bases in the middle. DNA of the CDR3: TGTGCCAGCAGAGGCGACAGCTACGAGCAGTACTTC. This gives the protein CASRGDSYEQYF. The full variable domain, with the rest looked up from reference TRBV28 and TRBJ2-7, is DVKVTQSSRYLVKRTGEKVFLECVQDMDHENMFWYRQDPGLGLRLIYFSYDVKMKEKGDIPEGYSVSREKKERFSLILESASTNQTSMYLCASRGDSYEQYFGPGTRLTVT.

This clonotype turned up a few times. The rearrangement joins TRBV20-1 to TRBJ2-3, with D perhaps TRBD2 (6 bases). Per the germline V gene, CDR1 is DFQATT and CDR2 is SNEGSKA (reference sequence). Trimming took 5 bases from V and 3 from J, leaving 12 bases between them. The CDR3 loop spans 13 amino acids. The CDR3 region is CSAGRIFTDTQYF. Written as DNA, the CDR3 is TGCAGTGCTGGGAGGATCTTTACAGATACGCAGTATTTT.

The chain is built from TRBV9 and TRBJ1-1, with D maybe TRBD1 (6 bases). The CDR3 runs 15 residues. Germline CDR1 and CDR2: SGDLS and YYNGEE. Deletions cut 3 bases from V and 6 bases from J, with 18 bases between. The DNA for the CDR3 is TGTGCCAGCAGCGCCCGTGGGGGGGGGGCAGCTGAAGCTTTCTTT. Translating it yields CASSARGGGAAEAFF.

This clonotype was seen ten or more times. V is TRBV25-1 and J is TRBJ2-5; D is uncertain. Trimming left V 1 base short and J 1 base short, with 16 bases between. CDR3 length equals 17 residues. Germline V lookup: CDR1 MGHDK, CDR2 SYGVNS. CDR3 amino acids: CASSELRSGRSQETQYF. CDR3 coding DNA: TGTGCCAGCAGTGAATTGCGTTCTGGACGATCCCAAGAGACCCAGTACTTC.

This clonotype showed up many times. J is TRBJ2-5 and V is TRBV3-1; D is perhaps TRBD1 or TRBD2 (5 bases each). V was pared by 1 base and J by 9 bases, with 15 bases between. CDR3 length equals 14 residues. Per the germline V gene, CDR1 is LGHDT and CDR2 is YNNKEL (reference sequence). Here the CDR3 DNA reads TGTGCCAGCAGCCAAGCCGGACATATGGGGGCCCAGTACTTC. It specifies CASSQAGHMGAQYF.

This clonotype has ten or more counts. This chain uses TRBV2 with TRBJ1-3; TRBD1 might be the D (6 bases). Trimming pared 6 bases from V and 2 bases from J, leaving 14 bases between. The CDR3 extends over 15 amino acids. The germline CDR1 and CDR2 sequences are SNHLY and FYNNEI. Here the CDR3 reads CASRRQVGPGNTIYF. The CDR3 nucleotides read TGTGCCAGCAGGAGACAGGTCGGTCCTGGAAACACCATATATTTT.

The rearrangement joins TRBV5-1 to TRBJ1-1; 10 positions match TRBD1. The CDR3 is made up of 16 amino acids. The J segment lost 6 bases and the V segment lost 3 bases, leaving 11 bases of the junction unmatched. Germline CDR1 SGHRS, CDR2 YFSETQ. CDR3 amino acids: CASSSGTGAGRAEAFF. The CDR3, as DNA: TGCGCCAGCAGCTCCGGGACAGGGGCCGGAAGAGCTGAAGCTTTCTTT.

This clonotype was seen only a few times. The CDR3 region is CASSLLASVYNEQFF. In nucleotides, the CDR3 is TGTGCCAGCAGCTTATTGGCTAGCGTGTACAATGAGCAGTTCTTC. V is TRBV11-2 and J is TRBJ2-1; TRBD2 might be the D (6 bases). Germline values: CDR1 SGHAT, CDR2 FQNNGV. The germline V and J ends were trimmed by 2 bases and 4 bases, with 12 bases remaining between them. The CDR3 loop spans 15 amino acids.